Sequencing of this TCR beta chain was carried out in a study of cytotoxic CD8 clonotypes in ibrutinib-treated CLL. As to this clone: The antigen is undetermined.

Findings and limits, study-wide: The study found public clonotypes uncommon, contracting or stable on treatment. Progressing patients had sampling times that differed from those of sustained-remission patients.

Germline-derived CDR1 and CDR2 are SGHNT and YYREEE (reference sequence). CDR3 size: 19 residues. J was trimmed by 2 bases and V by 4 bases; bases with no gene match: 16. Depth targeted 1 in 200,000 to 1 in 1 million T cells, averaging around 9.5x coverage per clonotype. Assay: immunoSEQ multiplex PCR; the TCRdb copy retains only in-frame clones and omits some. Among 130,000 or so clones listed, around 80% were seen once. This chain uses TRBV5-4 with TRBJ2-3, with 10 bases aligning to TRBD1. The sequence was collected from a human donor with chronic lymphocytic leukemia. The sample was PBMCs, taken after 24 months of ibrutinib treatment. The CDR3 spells CASSPSLGLGQGDTDTQYF. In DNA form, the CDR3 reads TGTGCCAGCAGCCCCTCTTTGGGACTAGGACAGGGGGACACAGATACGCAGTATTTT.